This T cell receptor (beta chain) was identified during a study of cytotoxic CD8 clonotypes in ibrutinib-treated CLL. Background on the study: Within the patient group, eleven to twelve were relapsed/refractory and approximately 15 treatment-naive, and some 17 were IGHV unmutated. Outcomes included approximately 25 partial and 2 complete responses; after median roughly 69 months, 14 stayed remitted and 12 progressed. The response samples were taken once patients had been treated for a median of roughly 12 months, range 6 to 36.

The CDR3 loop spans 15 amino acids. V was pared by 1 base and J by 4 bases, with 13 bases between. Germline V gives CDR1 LGHNA, CDR2 YSLEER. Sequenced by immunoSEQ multiplex PCR; TCRdb stores in-frame clones only, minus some. The sample holds some 150,000 clones; approximately 80% are singletons and the top ten take about 4.7%. This clone was seen once. The chain carries TRBV4-3 and TRBJ1-2; D gene ambiguous. The origin of this receptor is a human donor with chronic lymphocytic leukemia. The sequenced sample was PBMCs, obtained after 24 months of ibrutinib treatment. The CDR3 region is CASSQGVLSSYGYTF. The CDR3 bases are TGCGCCAGCAGCCAAGGTGTACTAAGTTCCTATGGCTACACCTTC.